This is a list of T cell receptor beta chains from one sample in a study of cytomegalovirus exposure and HLA in healthy donors. Generated by immunoSEQ multiplex PCR, the TCRdb table keeps only in-frame clones and is missing some. The sample yields 260,000 or so clones, just under 90% seen once. Sequenced material: PBMCs. The receptors come from a man aged 18 to 30 in good health and CMV-seronegative. CDR3s leave out the opening cysteine and the closing phenylalanine or tryptophan. Each record gives: CDR3 protein, clone size, V gene, J gene. A clone size is listed for some rows: how often the clone was seen (once, few, many), or a class if it is expanded.

CDR3 protein: ASSGRDRVDEQY
clone size: .
V gene: TRBV11-2
J gene: TRBJ2-7

CDR3 protein: ASSFTDSNQPQH
clone size: once
V gene: TRBV7-2
J gene: TRBJ1-5

CDR3 protein: ATSRDRGNTGELF
clone size: .
V gene: TRBV15
J gene: TRBJ2-2

CDR3 protein: ASSGALGTEAF
clone size: .
V gene: TRBV5-1
J gene: TRBJ1-1

CDR3 protein: ASTPRRDGEQF
clone size: .
V gene: TRBV28
J gene: TRBJ2-1

CDR3 protein: ASGFGLAATDTQY
clone size: .
V gene: TRBV5-1
J gene: TRBJ2-3

CDR3 protein: ASSPGTSGSLMYIQY
clone size: .
V gene: TRBV27
J gene: TRBJ2-4

CDR3 protein: ASSSNRGKETQY
clone size: .
V gene: TRBV7-2
J gene: TRBJ2-5

CDR3 protein: ASSTRGGTGRSPGELF
clone size: .
V gene: TRBV7-3
J gene: TRBJ2-2

CDR3 protein: ASSWDRVATDTQY
clone size: .
V gene: TRBV6-5
J gene: TRBJ2-3

CDR3 protein: ASSPGTSGSAGNIQY
clone size: .
V gene: TRBV11-2
J gene: TRBJ2-4

CDR3 protein: ASSQNMETQY
clone size: few
V gene: TRBV14
J gene: TRBJ2-5

CDR3 protein: ASSPIGNTIY
clone size: .
V gene: TRBV7-9
J gene: TRBJ1-3

CDR3 protein: ASSLAGGSSGELF
clone size: .
V gene: TRBV7-9
J gene: TRBJ2-2

CDR3 protein: ASSLGEGVTYEQY
clone size: .
V gene: TRBV5-4
J gene: TRBJ2-7

CDR3 protein: ASSSLWAEQY
clone size: .
V gene: TRBV28
J gene: TRBJ2-7

CDR3 protein: ASSLGGYGYT
clone size: .
V gene: TRBV5-1
J gene: TRBJ1-2

CDR3 protein: ASTPRGQPNTEAF
clone size: .
V gene: TRBV5-4
J gene: TRBJ1-1

CDR3 protein: ASTLAGQGGLRQY
clone size: .
V gene: TRBV28
J gene: TRBJ2-7

CDR3 protein: ASTSSWERLQETQY
clone size: .
V gene: TRBV5-6
J gene: TRBJ2-5

CDR3 protein: ASSLTKSRGAGYETQY
clone size: .
V gene: TRBV27
J gene: TRBJ2-5

CDR3 protein: SVAQASTDTQY
clone size: .
V gene: TRBV29-1
J gene: TRBJ2-3

CDR3 protein: ASSLGTEYEQY
clone size: .
V gene: TRBV11-2
J gene: TRBJ2-7

CDR3 protein: ASNRPVEVYEQY
clone size: .
V gene: TRBV6-5
J gene: TRBJ2-7

CDR3 protein: ASSSSTGTVDTQY
clone size: .
V gene: TRBV18
J gene: TRBJ2-3

CDR3 protein: ASSVIGTGVDTQY
clone size: .
V gene: TRBV9
J gene: TRBJ2-3